A selection of T cell receptor beta chains follows, all from one sample in a study of cytomegalovirus exposure and HLA in healthy donors. Generated by immunoSEQ multiplex PCR, the TCRdb table keeps only in-frame clones and is missing some. The sample carries about 180,000 clones, around 80% recorded once. The sequenced sample consisted of PBMCs. Receptor source: a woman aged 40 to 50 in good health and CMV-seronegative. CDR3s include the opening cysteine and the closing phenylalanine or tryptophan. The D gene is left open where the match is weak. Where a row states a size, it is once, few, many or the class of an expanded clone; other rows omit it.

v_call: TRBV29-1
j_call: TRBJ1-1
clone_size: few
d_call: NA
cdr3_nt: TGCAGCGTCCGCCGGAGATTGAACACTGAAGCTTTCTTT
cdr3_aa: CSVRRRLNTEAFF

v_call: TRBV5-6
j_call: TRBJ1-1
clone_size: NA
d_call: NA
cdr3_nt: TGTGTCAGCAGCTTTGGGACTGAGAACACTGAAGCTTTCTTT
cdr3_aa: CVSSFGTENTEAFF

v_call: TRBV19
j_call: TRBJ2-7
clone_size: NA
d_call: TRBD2
cdr3_nt: TGTGCCAGTAGTGGCGAATTGACTAGCGGGAGCTACGAGCAGTACTTC
cdr3_aa: CASSGELTSGSYEQYF

v_call: TRBV6-6
j_call: TRBJ2-1
clone_size: NA
d_call: TRBD1
cdr3_nt: TGTGCCAGCAGTACCCGGGGGACAGGGGGCTACAATGAGCAGTTCTTC
cdr3_aa: CASSTRGTGGYNEQFF

v_call: TRBV5-1
j_call: TRBJ2-2
clone_size: few
d_call: NA
cdr3_nt: TGCGCCAGCAGCCCTGGACAGAACACCGGGGAGCTGTTTTTT
cdr3_aa: CASSPGQNTGELFF

v_call: TRBV5-4
j_call: TRBJ1-5
clone_size: few
d_call: TRBD1
cdr3_nt: TGTGCCAGTTCCCCGGACAGGGGTGATCAGCCCCAGCATTTT
cdr3_aa: CASSPDRGDQPQHF

v_call: TRBV5-6
j_call: TRBJ2-7
clone_size: NA
d_call: TRBD1
cdr3_nt: TGTGCCAGCAGCCCCGGGACAGGGGTGCGATCCGAGCAGTACTTC
cdr3_aa: CASSPGTGVRSEQYF

v_call: TRBV6-1
j_call: TRBJ1-4
clone_size: NA
d_call: TRBD1
cdr3_nt: TGTGCCACCACGACAGGGGGCGGGGGTAATGAAAAACTGTTTTTT
cdr3_aa: CATTTGGGGNEKLFF

v_call: TRBV5-6
j_call: TRBJ1-2
clone_size: NA
d_call: NA
cdr3_nt: TGTGCCAGCAGCTTGAGTGCAGGGGATGGCTACACCTTC
cdr3_aa: CASSLSAGDGYTF

v_call: TRBV10-3
j_call: TRBJ2-3
clone_size: NA
d_call: NA
cdr3_nt: TGTGCCATCAGTGACGGGGGGCGGGCAGATACGCAGTATTTT
cdr3_aa: CAISDGGRADTQYF

v_call: TRBV2
j_call: TRBJ2-2
clone_size: NA
d_call: TRBD1
cdr3_nt: TGTGCCAGCAGAACACAGGGGTTAAGTATAGGGGAGCTGTTTTTT
cdr3_aa: CASRTQGLSIGELFF

v_call: TRBV5-4
j_call: TRBJ1-4
clone_size: NA
d_call: NA
cdr3_nt: TGTGCCAGCAGCGAACTAGGGAGGGGTGAGAGTGAAAAACTGTTTTTT
cdr3_aa: CASSELGRGESEKLFF

v_call: TRBV14
j_call: TRBJ1-4
clone_size: NA
d_call: NA
cdr3_nt: TGTGCCAGCAGCCGTCGGACAGAAAATAATGAAAAACTGTTTTTT
cdr3_aa: CASSRRTENNEKLFF

v_call: TRBV5-6
j_call: TRBJ1-1
clone_size: NA
d_call: NA
cdr3_nt: TGTGCCAGCAGCTGGCGCCCCGGGGGTGAAGCTTTCTTT
cdr3_aa: CASSWRPGGEAFF

v_call: TRBV5-1
j_call: TRBJ1-2
clone_size: NA
d_call: TRBD1
cdr3_nt: TGCGCCAGCAGCTTGGAAACAGGGGGCGGCTATGGCTACACCTTC
cdr3_aa: CASSLETGGGYGYTF

v_call: TRBV5-6
j_call: TRBJ2-3
clone_size: NA
d_call: TRBD2
cdr3_nt: TGTGCCAGCGCTCAACTCCGGGAGGAAACAGGTACGCAGTATTTT
cdr3_aa: CASAQLREETGTQYF

v_call: TRBV19
j_call: TRBJ1-5
clone_size: NA
d_call: TRBD1
cdr3_nt: TGTGCCAGTAGTATATTCCCCGGGACAGGGGGGATGAGGAGCAATCAGCCCCAGCATTTT
cdr3_aa: CASSIFPGTGGMRSNQPQHF

v_call: TRBV7-8
j_call: TRBJ1-3
clone_size: NA
d_call: TRBD1
cdr3_nt: TGTGCCAGCAGCGGCGGGACAGGGGGCCCAGGAGGCACCATATATTTT
cdr3_aa: CASSGGTGGPGGTIYF

v_call: TRBV2
j_call: TRBJ1-5
clone_size: NA
d_call: TRBD1
cdr3_nt: TGTGCCAGCAGGACAGGGGTCAGCAATCAGCCCCAGCATTTT
cdr3_aa: CASRTGVSNQPQHF

v_call: TRBV7-2
j_call: TRBJ2-3
clone_size: NA
d_call: NA
cdr3_nt: TGTGCCAGCAGCGACACCCAGGGGACAGATACGCAGTATTTT
cdr3_aa: CASSDTQGTDTQYF

v_call: TRBV7-9
j_call: TRBJ2-7
clone_size: NA
d_call: TRBD2
cdr3_nt: TGTGCCAGCAGCGAAGGACTAGCGGGACCCTCCCCTTACGAGCAGTACTTC
cdr3_aa: CASSEGLAGPSPYEQYF

v_call: TRBV29-1
j_call: TRBJ2-7
clone_size: NA
d_call: TRBD2
cdr3_nt: TGCAGCGTCGAGCGGGAGGGCCATTACGAGCCGTACTTC
cdr3_aa: CSVEREGHYEPYF

v_call: TRBV6-5
j_call: TRBJ1-1
clone_size: NA
d_call: NA
cdr3_nt: TGTGCCAGCAGTTACGTTGCTGCAGGGATGAACACTGAAGCTTTCTTT
cdr3_aa: CASSYVAAGMNTEAFF

v_call: TRBV7-8
j_call: TRBJ1-1
clone_size: NA
d_call: NA
cdr3_nt: TGTGCCAGCAGCCCCACAGGTGGGGCGATGAACACTGAAGCTTTCTTT
cdr3_aa: CASSPTGGAMNTEAFF

v_call: TRBV5-4
j_call: TRBJ1-3
clone_size: NA
d_call: TRBD1
cdr3_nt: TGTGCCAGCAGCCCGGGACAGATTTACTCTGGAAACACCATATATTTT
cdr3_aa: CASSPGQIYSGNTIYF

v_call: TRBV4-3
j_call: TRBJ1-4
clone_size: NA
d_call: NA
cdr3_nt: TGCGCCAGCAGCCAAGACAGAGACAGTGACGAAAAACTGTTTTTT
cdr3_aa: CASSQDRDSDEKLFF

v_call: TRBV28
j_call: TRBJ1-2
clone_size: NA
d_call: NA
cdr3_nt: TGTGCCAGCAGTTTAGTCACCCAGGGGCCGAACTATGGCTACACCTTC
cdr3_aa: CASSLVTQGPNYGYTF

v_call: TRBV19
j_call: TRBJ2-1
clone_size: NA
d_call: TRBD2
cdr3_nt: TGTGCCAGTAGTATAGCGGGGGGCTCCTACAATGAGCAGTTCTTC
cdr3_aa: CASSIAGGSYNEQFF

v_call: TRBV2
j_call: TRBJ2-5
clone_size: NA
d_call: TRBD1
cdr3_nt: TGTGCCACCCGCCGGGACAGGGACTTCGAGACCCAGTACTTC
cdr3_aa: CATRRDRDFETQYF

v_call: TRBV7-2
j_call: TRBJ2-1
clone_size: NA
d_call: TRBD2
cdr3_nt: TGTGCCAGCAGTCTAGAATTGGTATCTAGCGGGGAGCAGTTCTTC
cdr3_aa: CASSLELVSSGEQFF

v_call: TRBV2
j_call: TRBJ2-7
clone_size: NA
d_call: TRBD2
cdr3_nt: TGTGCCAGCAGTGCTGGACTAGCGACCCTAGGGGAGCAGTACTTC
cdr3_aa: CASSAGLATLGEQYF

v_call: TRBV5-6
j_call: TRBJ2-5
clone_size: NA
d_call: TRBD2
cdr3_nt: TGTGCCAGCACCCTGAGGTGGCTAGCGGGGATAGAAGAGACCCAGTACTTC
cdr3_aa: CASTLRWLAGIEETQYF

v_call: TRBV28
j_call: TRBJ1-5
clone_size: once
d_call: TRBD1
cdr3_nt: TGTGCCAGCAGTCGACAGGACAGGGGGCGCAATCAGCCCCAGCATTTT
cdr3_aa: CASSRQDRGRNQPQHF

v_call: TRBV5-1
j_call: TRBJ2-3
clone_size: NA
d_call: NA
cdr3_nt: TGCGCCAGCAGGAGGATTCAACGCGGCACAGATACGCAGTATTTT
cdr3_aa: CASRRIQRGTDTQYF

v_call: TRBV18
j_call: TRBJ2-3
clone_size: NA
d_call: TRBD2
cdr3_nt: TGTGCCAGCTCACCGGGGAGCGGGAGGGGCCCAGATACGCAGTATTTT
cdr3_aa: CASSPGSGRGPDTQYF

v_call: TRBV9
j_call: TRBJ1-6
clone_size: NA
d_call: NA
cdr3_nt: TGTGCCAGCAGCGTAGGTCCCAGGGCAGTAGCTTCACCCCTCCACTTT
cdr3_aa: CASSVGPRAVASPLHF

v_call: TRBV27
j_call: TRBJ1-2
clone_size: NA
d_call: NA
cdr3_nt: TGTGCCAGCAGTTTATCGCAGGGGATCGGATATGGCTACACCTTC
cdr3_aa: CASSLSQGIGYGYTF

v_call: TRBV7-6
j_call: TRBJ2-7
clone_size: NA
d_call: TRBD1
cdr3_nt: TGTGCCAGCAGCTTCGGACAGGGAGGAGAGCAGTACTTC
cdr3_aa: CASSFGQGGEQYF

v_call: TRBV27
j_call: TRBJ1-1
clone_size: NA
d_call: NA
cdr3_nt: TGTGCCAGCAGTTGGGAGGCCCGGATGGAAGCTTTCTTT
cdr3_aa: CASSWEARMEAFF

v_call: TRBV7-9
j_call: TRBJ2-1
clone_size: NA
d_call: NA
cdr3_nt: TGTGCCAGCAGCCCCACAGAAAAGGTGGGCAGGGGTTTTTACAATGAGCAGTTCTTC
cdr3_aa: CASSPTEKVGRGFYNEQFF

v_call: TRBV2
j_call: TRBJ1-5
clone_size: NA
d_call: NA
cdr3_nt: TGTGCCAGCAGTGGTGGAGGCAGCCGCAATCAGCCCCAGCATTTT
cdr3_aa: CASSGGGSRNQPQHF

v_call: TRBV6-1
j_call: TRBJ2-7
clone_size: NA
d_call: TRBD2
cdr3_nt: TGTGCCAGCAACCCGGGAGGAACCTACGAGCAGTACTTC
cdr3_aa: CASNPGGTYEQYF

v_call: TRBV7-9
j_call: TRBJ2-1
clone_size: NA
d_call: NA
cdr3_nt: TGTGCCAGCAGCACCCGGGGGACCGTGTACAATGAGCAGTTCTTC
cdr3_aa: CASSTRGTVYNEQFF